This T cell receptor beta chain was captured by sequencing in a study of CD8+ T cells in alopecia areata. Findings and caveats of the study: Sequenced scalp T cells also include alphabeta T cells resident in normal skin.

The CDR3 runs to 15 residues. Germline assignment: CDR1 SGHDN and CDR2 FVKESK. Trimming took off 1 base at V and 0 bases at J, with 7 bases between the two ends. As the sequencing template, cDNA was produced by extracting RNA and reverse transcribing it. Data came from immunoSEQ multiplex PCR; TCRdb stores just in-frame clones and leaves some out. The repertoire holds 200,000 to 250,000 clones, with 35% to 40% as singletons. Documented treatment: oral pan-JAK inhibitor, 5-10 mg twice daily. Details on this clone: Its antigen remains unknown.

The gene calls are TRBV14 and TRBJ1-3; D unclear. The material sequenced was CD4+ T cells sorted from blood, taken between weeks 30 and 35, from a patient treated with tofacitinib. The sequence was collected from a human donor with alopecia areata. The CDR3 reads CASSQVSASGNTIYF. CDR3 sequence (DNA): TGTGCCAGCAGCCAAGTGTCAGCCTCTGGAAACACCATATATTTT. The full variable domain, in which reference TRBV14 and TRBJ1-3 provide the parts outside the CDR3, is EAGVTQFPSHSVIEKGQTVTLRCDPISGHDNLYWYRRVMGKEIKFLLHFVKESKQDESGMPNNRFLAERTGGTYSTLKVQPAELEDSGVYFCASSQVSASGNTIYFGEGSWLTVV.